One and the same sample provided the 30 T cell receptor beta chains below, sequenced in a study of blood T cell repertoires in COVID-19. Sequencing was performed with immunoSEQ multiplex PCR; in TCRdb, only in-frame clones are kept and a portion is missing. The data show over 80,000 clones, 70% to 90% seen once. The specimen was peripheral blood. Receptors were obtained from a human donor in a cohort sampled during active COVID-19.

This clone has a single count. The J gene is TRBJ1-1, the V gene TRBV28, with no clear D. This CDR3 has 14 residues. Trimming shortened V by 4 bases and J by 5 bases, and 14 bases separated the two germline ends. CDR1 and CDR2 (germline): MDHEN, SYDVKM. The CDR3 nucleotides are TGTGCCAGCAGTTATGCCCTAAGGAGGACTGAAGCTTTCTTT. Protein: CASSYALRRTEAFF. Supplemented by reference TRBV28 and TRBJ1-1, the full variable domain reads DVKVTQSSRYLVKRTGEKVFLECVQDMDHENMFWYRQDPGLGLRLIYFSYDVKMKEKGDIPEGYSVSREKKERFSLILESASTNQTSMYLCASSYALRRTEAFFGQGTRLTVV.

The chain has TRBV1 and TRBJ2-5; the table's D call TRBD2 went unverified against the DNA. TRBV1 is recorded as a pseudogene. The CDR3 has 14 amino acids. Here the CDR3 reads CTSSQTLSEETQYF. The DNA for the CDR3 is TGCACCAGCAGCCAAACCCTATCTGAAGAGACCCAGTACTTC.

The chain combines TRBV9 with TRBJ1-3; D call uncertain. The V end was cut by 0 bases, the J end by 0 bases, with 10 bases between. Germline V gene sequence: CDR1 SGDLS, CDR2 YYNGEE. CDR3 length: 16 amino acids. CDR3: CASSVGESLSGNTIYF. The CDR3 DNA sequence: TGTGCCAGCAGCGTAGGGGAGTCACTCTCTGGAAACACCATATATTTT. The full variable domain, rest sourced from reference TRBV9 and TRBJ1-3, is DSGVTQTPKHLITATGQRVTLRCSPRSGDLSVYWYQQSLDQGLQFLIQYYNGEERAKGNILERFSAQQFPDLHSELNLSSLELGDSALYFCASSVGESLSGNTIYFGEGSWLTVV.

The V call is TRBV5-1, the J call TRBJ2-7; D ambiguous. Germline V CDR1 and CDR2: SGHRS, YFSETQ. V was pared by 1 base and J by 6 bases, with 14 bases between. There are 14 residues in the CDR3. CDR3 DNA sequence: TGCGCCAGCAGCTTGCAACCGGCGGTACCCGAGCAGTACTTC. It specifies CASSLQPAVPEQYF.

This chain links TRBV6-2 or TRBV6-3 with TRBJ2-7; D gene unclear. The CDR3 length is 12 residues. Deletions cut 6 bases from V and 3 bases from J, with 9 bases between. CDR1 and CDR2 (germline): MNHEY, SVGEGT. The CDR3 coding sequence is TGTGCCAGCAGCAGCCTACTCTACGAGCAGTACTTC. It codes for CASSSLLYEQYF.

The rearrangement uses TRBV2 and TRBJ2-1; 7 bases map to TRBD1. Trimming at V came to 3 bases and at J to 3 bases, leaving 5 bases not matched to a gene. The CDR3 extends over 15 amino acids. Germline V gene data show CDR1 as SNHLY and CDR2 as FYNNEI. Here the CDR3 reads CASSDTGAVYNEQFF. In DNA, the CDR3 is TGTGCCAGCAGTGACACAGGGGCCGTCTACAATGAGCAGTTCTTC.

The chain employs TRBV24-1 and TRBJ2-7, with 7 positions matching TRBD2. The V segment lost 2 bases and the J segment 0 bases; nucleotides outside the gene matches: 3. Per the germline V gene, CDR1 is KGHDR and CDR2 is SFDVKD. The CDR3 covers 15 residues. CDR3 protein: CATSDSRGSSYEQYF. The CDR3 DNA reads as TGTGCCACCAGTGATTCGCGCGGGAGCTCCTACGAGCAGTACTTC.

The genes are TRBV10-3 and TRBJ1-4; D remains unclear. Germline V gene lookup returns CDR1 ENHRY and CDR2 SYGVKD. CDR3 length equals 12 residues. Trimming took off 2 bases at V and 8 bases at J, with 6 bases between the two ends. Here the CDR3 DNA reads TGTGCCATCAGTGAGCGGGAAGAAAAACTGTTTTTT. Translating gives CAISEREEKLFF.

The chain uses TRBV2 and TRBJ2-7; the D gene is possibly TRBD2 (6 bases). V was trimmed by 6 bases and J by 4 bases, leaving 19 bases between them. The germline CDR1 and CDR2 sequences are SNHLY and FYNNEI. CDR3 length: 15 amino acids. For the CDR3, the DNA is TGTGCCAGCAGCTTCGAGCGGGCGGGGATATACGAGCAGTACTTC. The encoded protein is CASSFERAGIYEQYF.

The chain carries TRBV24-1 and TRBJ2-2; no firm D call. This CDR3 has 13 residues. V was clipped by 7 bases and J by 0 bases, with 5 bases between them. Germline values: CDR1 KGHDR, CDR2 SFDVKD. This CDR3 is CATRGSNTGELFF. The DNA for the CDR3 is TGTGCCACCAGGGGCTCGAACACCGGGGAGCTGTTTTTT.

CDR3 sequence reads: CASSATESSGNTIYF. CDR3 bases: TGTGCCAGCAGTGCTACTGAAAGCTCTGGAAACACCATATATTTT. This chain uses TRBV28 with TRBJ1-3; D gene unclear. Trimming pared 5 bases from V and 0 bases from J, leaving 11 bases between. The CDR3 is 15 amino acids. Looked up from germline, CDR1 is MDHEN and CDR2 is SYDVKM.

V is TRBV15 and J is TRBJ1-6, with unresolved D. V was pared by 5 bases and J by 13 bases, with 18 bases between. CDR1 and CDR2 (germline): LNHNV, YYDKDF (reference sequence). This CDR3 contains 14 residues. Here the CDR3 DNA reads TGTGCCACCAGCCTGGGGAGGAGGACGAATCCCCTCCACTTT. Protein: CATSLGRRTNPLHF.

J is TRBJ2-4 and V is TRBV12-5; 8 bases align to TRBD1. Trimming cost V 5 bases and J 0 bases; bases outside gene matches: 15. This CDR3 contains 19 residues. CDR1 is LGHNT, CDR2 FRNRAP, per germline. CDR3 nucleotides: TGTGCTAGTGGTACTCGTTACCTGGGGACAGGCTCAGCCAAAAACATTCAGTACTTC. It encodes CASGTRYLGTGSAKNIQYF.

V is TRBV18 and J is TRBJ1-5; D not resolved. Germline V lookup: CDR1 KGHSH, CDR2 LQKENI. Trimming left V 2 bases short and J 3 bases short, with 11 bases between. The CDR3 totals 15 residues. CDR3 sequence: CASSPASNSNQPQHF. CDR3 DNA sequence: TGTGCCAGCTCACCAGCGTCGAACTCCAATCAGCCCCAGCATTTT.

J is TRBJ1-2 and V is TRBV7-3, with a weak D call TRBD1 (6 bases). Trimming took off 2 bases at V and 5 bases at J, with 9 bases between the two ends. The germline CDR1 and CDR2 sequences are SGHTA and FQGTGA. This CDR3 comprises 13 residues. The CDR3 DNA sequence: TGTGCCAGCAGCTTATTGGACAGATATGGCTACACCTTC. Amino acids: CASSLLDRYGYTF.

This chain joins TRBV7-2 and TRBJ2-7, with 13 bases fitting TRBD2. Germline V gene sequence: CDR1 SGHTA, CDR2 FQGNSA. The CDR3 totals 16 residues. The V segment lost 1 base and the J segment 2 bases; nucleotides outside the gene matches: 2. As DNA, the CDR3 is TGTGCCAGCAGCTTAGGACTAGCGGGAGGCCCCTACGAGCAGTACTTC. Amino acid sequence: CASSLGLAGGPYEQYF.

The chain recombines TRBV7-2 with TRBJ2-7; TRBD2 matches 11 bases. Germline values: CDR1 SGHTA, CDR2 FQGNSA. The J segment lost 2 bases and the V segment lost 5 bases, leaving 5 bases of the junction unmatched. There are 15 residues in the CDR3. CDR3 nucleotide sequence: TGTGCCAGCAGCGAAACTAGCGGGAGACCCTACGAGCAGTACTTC. As protein: CASSETSGRPYEQYF.

The V call is TRBV7-8, the J call TRBJ2-7; D possibly corresponds to TRBD2 (5 bases). Germline V gene data show CDR1 as SGHVS and CDR2 as FQNEAQ. The CDR3 has 15 residues. Trimming took 1 base from V and 1 from J, leaving 11 bases between them. DNA of the CDR3: TGTGCCAGCAGCTTAGGGGGAGTAGGGTCCTACGAGCAGTACTTC. This sequence encodes CASSLGGVGSYEQYF.

V and J are TRBV5-5 and TRBJ1-4; weak D call: TRBD1 (6 bases). Trimming shortened V by 4 bases and J by 11 bases, and 24 bases separated the two germline ends. CDR1 SGHKS and CDR2 YYEKEE come from the germline V gene (reference sequence). The CDR3 is made up of 16 amino acids. CDR3 sequence (DNA): TGTGCCAGCAGCGGACAGAATGGACACACGGTGGAGAAACTGTTTTTT. Its translation is CASSGQNGHTVEKLFF.

The CDR3 region has the DNA TGCGCCAGCAGCCCCTCTCCTCGCGATGGCTACACCTTC. Translated: CASSPSPRDGYTF. V gene TRBV4-3 combines with J gene TRBJ1-2, with D uncertain. Germline CDR1 reads LGHNA; CDR2 reads YSLEER. Trimming took off 4 bases at V and 6 bases at J, with 12 bases between the two ends. The CDR3 contains 13 residues.

This chain connects TRBV5-1 to TRBJ2-7, with 9 bases matching TRBD1. CDR1 and CDR2 from the germline V gene are SGHRS and YFSETQ. Trimming removed 6 bases from V and 2 bases from J; junction bases left unmatched: 3. The CDR3 runs 13 residues. The CDR3: CASKGQGTYEQYF. The CDR3 nucleotides read TGCGCCAGCAAGGGACAGGGAACCTACGAGCAGTACTTC.

The chain couples TRBV3-1 (or the pseudogene TRBV3-2) to TRBJ1-5; tentatively, D is TRBD1 (6 bases). The V end was cut by 4 bases, the J end by 3 bases, with 13 bases between. This CDR3 comprises 15 residues. CDR1 is LGHDT and CDR2 is YNNKEL in the germline V gene (reference sequence). The chain's CDR3 is CASSPRGQNNQPQHF. The CDR3 DNA sequence: TGTGCCAGCAGCCCCCGCGGACAGAACAATCAGCCCCAGCATTTT.

The rearrangement links TRBV11-2 to TRBJ2-3; 8 bases match TRBD2. V lost 2 bases, J lost 4 bases, and 5 bases stayed unmatched. Germline CDR1 and CDR2: SGHAT and FQNNGV. The CDR3 extends over 15 amino acids. CDR3 sequence reads: CASSLWAGGPDTQYF. The DNA for the CDR3 is TGTGCCAGCAGCTTATGGGCGGGAGGCCCAGATACGCAGTATTTT.

V and J are TRBV27 and TRBJ1-5; 8 positions match TRBD1. This CDR3 is built from 18 residues. The V and J ends lost 1 base and 4 bases, in that order; junction bases with no gene match: 12. Germline assignment: CDR1 MNHEY and CDR2 SMNVEV (reference sequence). Here the CDR3 DNA reads TGTGCCAGCAGTTTATTCAGGGGGCAACCTGGTAAAAATCAGCCCCAGCATTTT. Its protein is CASSLFRGQPGKNQPQHF.

The V call is TRBV7-9, the J call TRBJ2-4, with a weak D call TRBD2 (6 bases). The V gene's germline CDR1 is SEHNR and CDR2 FQNEAQ (reference sequence). Trimming shortened V by 5 bases and J by 4 bases, and 27 bases separated the two germline ends. The CDR3 spans 19 residues. The CDR3 loop is CASSTSGQGQMGIKNIQYF. CDR3 in DNA: TGTGCCAGCAGCACAAGCGGGCAAGGACAAATGGGGATTAAAAACATTCAGTACTTC.

The V and J genes are TRBV19 and TRBJ1-2; D is uncertain. Germline loops: CDR1 LNHDA, CDR2 SQIVND (reference sequence). V lost 5 bases and J 3 bases, leaving 16 bases between the germline ends. The CDR3 has 15 amino acids. The CDR3 sequence: CASSFIRVLDYGYTF. CDR3 nucleotides: TGTGCCAGTAGTTTCATTCGGGTTTTGGACTATGGCTACACCTTC.

The chain carries TRBV15 and TRBJ1-4; weak D call: TRBD1 (6 bases). The CDR3 consists of 16 residues. Germline V lookup: CDR1 LNHNV, CDR2 YYDKDF (reference sequence). Trimming left V 2 bases short and J 8 bases short, with 18 bases between. CDR3 nucleotide sequence: TGTGCCACCAGCAGATCTGGGGGCGGCCTTAGGGAAAAACTGTTTTTT. Protein: CATSRSGGGLREKLFF.

V gene TRBV4-2 combines with J gene TRBJ2-7, with 7 bases lining up with TRBD1. CDR1 is LGHNA, CDR2 YNFKEQ, per germline. The CDR3 runs 15 residues. With V trimmed by 1 base and J by 3 bases, 6 bases remained unmatched. This CDR3 reads CASSQVQGNGYEQYF. The CDR3 DNA reads as TGTGCCAGCAGCCAAGTACAGGGGAATGGCTACGAGCAGTACTTC.

The chain couples TRBV6-5 to TRBJ2-7; 11 bases align to TRBD2. The V segment lost 6 bases and the J segment 2 bases; nucleotides outside the gene matches: 6. Germline V CDR1 and CDR2: MNHEY, SVGAGI. The length of the CDR3 is 15 residues. CDR3 coding DNA: TGTGCCAGCAGCCCCGGACTAGCGGGTACCTACGAGCAGTACTTC. Translating gives CASSPGLAGTYEQYF.

V usage is TRBV2 and J usage is TRBJ2-3, with 8 bases identical to TRBD2. The CDR3 consists of 13 residues. Germline V gene data show CDR1 as SNHLY and CDR2 as FYNNEI. J lost 6 bases, V lost 7 bases, and 6 bases had no gene match. CDR3 bases: TGTGCCAGCATACTAGCGGAGGTCGATACGCAGTATTTT. It yields the protein CASILAEVDTQYF.